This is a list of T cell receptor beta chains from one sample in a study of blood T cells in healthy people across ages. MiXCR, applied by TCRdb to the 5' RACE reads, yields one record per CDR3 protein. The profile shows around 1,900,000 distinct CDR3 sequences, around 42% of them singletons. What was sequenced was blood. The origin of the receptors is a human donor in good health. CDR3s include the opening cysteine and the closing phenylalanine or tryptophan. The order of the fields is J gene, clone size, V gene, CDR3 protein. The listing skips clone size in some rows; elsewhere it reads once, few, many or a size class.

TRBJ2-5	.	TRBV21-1	CASSKALEVQGTQYF
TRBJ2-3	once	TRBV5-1	CASSLFRGSADTQYF
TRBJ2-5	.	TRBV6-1	CASSESTGFVETQYF
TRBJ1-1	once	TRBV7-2	CASSGDGTEAFF
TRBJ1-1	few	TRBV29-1	CSVAAGAEAFF
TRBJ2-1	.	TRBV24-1	CATSDTNRLGQFF
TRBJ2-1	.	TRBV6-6	CASTLTSGAGEQFF
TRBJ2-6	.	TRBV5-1	CASSLKPEVTNVLTF
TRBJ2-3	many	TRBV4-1	CASSQPRQGIKNTQYF
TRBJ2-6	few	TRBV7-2	CASEGSRQGAGANVLTF
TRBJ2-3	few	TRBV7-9	CASSRRPSSTDTQYF
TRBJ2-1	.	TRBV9	CASSPRTENNEQFF
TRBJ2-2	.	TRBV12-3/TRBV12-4	CASSFPPGMVTGELFF
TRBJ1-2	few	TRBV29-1	CSVDRSRGNYGYTF
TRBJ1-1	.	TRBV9	CASSGQGSDSTEAFF
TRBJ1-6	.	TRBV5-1	CASSLSSGEYSPLHF
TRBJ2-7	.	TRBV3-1	CASSQGLEGSYEQYF
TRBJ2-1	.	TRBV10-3	CAISENRDGDNEQFF
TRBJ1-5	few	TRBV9	CASSVDPGNQPQHF
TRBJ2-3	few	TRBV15	CATSRDSRTHTQYF
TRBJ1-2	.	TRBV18	CASSSPGDNRGYTF
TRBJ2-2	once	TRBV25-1	CASSTRTNTGELFF
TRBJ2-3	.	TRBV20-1	CSASGGAFVNAQYF
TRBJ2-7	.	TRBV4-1	CASRQDSTYEQYF
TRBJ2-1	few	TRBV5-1	CASSLALRGAGGNNEQFF
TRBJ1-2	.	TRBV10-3	CTISESRQDGWYTF
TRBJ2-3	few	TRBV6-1	CASRNRGDTQYF